Here is one T cell receptor (beta chain) with its context. Original handling: How many nucleated cells were present was estimated from reference gene primer amplification. Libraries were prepared by immunoSEQ multiplex PCR; TCRdb keeps only in-frame clonotypes and omits some of them. V and J calls plus clone size are reproduced from that table; the DNA served to infer D and trimming. The sample yields about 250,000 clones, roughly nine tenths seen once. The data derive from a study of blood T cell repertoires in COVID-19. The wider study: T cells, B-cell-depleted T cells, or PBMCs supplied cDNA or gDNA.

The receptor was derived from a woman in her thirties or forties who had recovered from COVID-19. Input material: peripheral blood.

CDR3 region: CASSMGEAPNQPQHF. The DNA of the CDR3 is TGTGCCAGTAGTATGGGGGAGGCCCCCAATCAGCCCCAGCATTTT. V and J are TRBV19 and TRBJ1-5; TRBD1 might be the D (5 bases). The CDR3 sequence is 15 residues long. The V and J ends lost 3 bases and 3 bases respectively, with 12 bases between them. In germline, CDR1 is LNHDA, CDR2 SQIVND (reference sequence).